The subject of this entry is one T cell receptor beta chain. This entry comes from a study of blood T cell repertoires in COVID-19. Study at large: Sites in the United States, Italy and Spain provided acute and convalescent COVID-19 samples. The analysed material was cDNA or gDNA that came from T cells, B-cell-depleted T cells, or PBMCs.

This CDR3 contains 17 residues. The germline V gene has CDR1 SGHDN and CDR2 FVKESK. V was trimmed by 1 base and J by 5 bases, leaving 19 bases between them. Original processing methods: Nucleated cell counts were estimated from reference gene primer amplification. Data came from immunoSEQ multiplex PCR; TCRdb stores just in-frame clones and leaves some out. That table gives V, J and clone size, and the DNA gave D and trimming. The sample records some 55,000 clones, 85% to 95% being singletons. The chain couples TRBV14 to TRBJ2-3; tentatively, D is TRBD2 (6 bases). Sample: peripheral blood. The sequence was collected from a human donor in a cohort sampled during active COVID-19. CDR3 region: CASSQGISGLVVDTQYF. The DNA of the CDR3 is TGTGCCAGCAGCCAAGGAATATCGGGACTCGTGGTAGATACGCAGTATTTT.